The 15 T cell receptor beta chains presented below share a single source sample, sequenced in a study of blood T cell repertoires in COVID-19. Only in-frame clones appear in the TCRdb table, and some are missing; sequencing was by immunoSEQ multiplex PCR. The table shows some 240,000 clones, with roughly 80% occurring only once. The sample comprised PBMCs or T cells enriched from blood (not recorded which). The receptors originated from a man aged 45 to 65 who had recovered from COVID-19.

The rearrangement joins TRBV18 to TRBJ2-3, with 13 bases matching TRBD2. CDR3 size: 16 residues. After removal of 3 bases from V and 5 bases from J, the junction contained 5 bases not matched to a gene. The germline gives CDR1 KGHSH, CDR2 LQKENI. The CDR3 is CASSPTSGGAGDTQYF. CDR3 bases: TGTGCCAGCTCACCTACTAGCGGGGGGGCCGGAGATACGCAGTATTTT. Drawing the rest from reference TRBV18 and TRBJ2-3, the complete variable domain is NAGVMQNPRHLVRRRGQEARLRCSPMKGHSHVYWYRQLPEEGLKFMVYLQKENIIDESGMPKERFSAEFPKEGPSILRIQQVVRGDSAAYFCASSPTSGGAGDTQYFGPGTRLTVL.

The genes are TRBV28 and TRBJ1-2; TRBD1 matches at 10 bases. CDR1 and CDR2 (germline): MDHEN, SYDVKM. Unmatched junction bases numbered 8, after V lost 4 bases and J lost 6 bases. The CDR3 runs 15 residues. The CDR3 DNA reads as TGTGCCAGCAGTTCACTAGGACAGGGGGAAAATGGCTACACCTTC. Translation gives CASSSLGQGENGYTF.

This chain connects TRBV5-5 to TRBJ2-5, with a possible D match to TRBD2 (5 bases). The CDR3 consists of 16 residues. V was clipped by 0 bases and J by 0 bases, with 12 bases between them. Germline V CDR1 and CDR2: SGHKS, YYEKEE (reference sequence). The CDR3 sequence: CASSLVRGLDQETQYF. Here the CDR3 DNA reads TGTGCCAGCAGCTTGGTTCGGGGATTAGACCAAGAGACCCAGTACTTC.

This clone was recorded once. V is TRBV28 and J is TRBJ1-2; 7 bases line up with TRBD1. The ends lost 7 bases at V and 8 bases at J; junction bases unmatched: 13. This CDR3 region has 14 residues. In germline, CDR1 is MDHEN, CDR2 SYDVKM. In DNA, the CDR3 is TGTGCCAGCAATCATTCCCCCGGGACAGTCGGCTACACCTTC. This gives the protein CASNHSPGTVGYTF.

The sample holds one count of this clone. The sample contains more than one DNA sequence encoding this CDR3. The chain has TRBV4-1 and TRBJ1-1, with 8 nucleotides matching TRBD1. The V segment lost 3 bases and the J segment 1 base; nucleotides outside the gene matches: 4. Germline lookup yields CDR1 MGHRA and CDR2 YSYEKL. The CDR3 runs 15 residues. The CDR3 region is CASSHLGTGNTEAFF. In nucleotides, the CDR3 is TGCGCCAGCAGCCATCTCGGGACAGGGAACACTGAAGCTTTCTTT.

This clone was recorded only once. The chain employs TRBV19 and TRBJ1-2, with D tentatively TRBD1 (5 bases). V shed 6 bases and J shed 4 bases, with 12 bases lying between them. This CDR3 has 13 residues. Germline assignment: CDR1 LNHDA and CDR2 SQIVND (reference sequence). CDR3 nucleotide sequence: TGTGCCAGTAGCCCGCAGGGTATCTATGGCTACACCTTC. This sequence encodes CASSPQGIYGYTF. The whole variable domain, filled in from reference TRBV19 and TRBJ1-2, reads DGGITQSPKYLFRKEGQNVTLSCEQNLNHDAMYWYRQDPGQGLRLIYYSQIVNDFQKGDIAEGYSVSREKKESFPLTVTSAQKNPTAFYLCASSPQGIYGYTFGSGTRLTVV.

The chain recombines TRBV15 with TRBJ2-2, with 7 bases identical to TRBD2. Trimming removed 5 bases from V and 3 bases from J; junction bases left unmatched: 15. Germline assignment: CDR1 LNHNV and CDR2 YYDKDF (reference sequence). This CDR3 contains 18 residues. CDR3 sequence (DNA): TGTGCCACCAGCGGGGGGGTAGGCGAGAATCCTTACACCGGGGAGCTGTTTTTT. This gives the protein CATSGGVGENPYTGELFF.

The V gene is TRBV5-6, the J gene TRBJ1-2; D is possibly TRBD1 (6 bases). The CDR3 extends over 15 amino acids. V gave up 2 bases and J gave up 7 bases, with 18 bases separating them. Germline V gene lookup returns CDR1 SGHDT and CDR2 YYEEEE. The CDR3 DNA reads as TGTGCCAGCAGCTTATATACAGGGTTGATAAGTGGCTACACCTTC. Amino acids: CASSLYTGLISGYTF.

This clone was counted a single time. J is TRBJ1-2 and V is TRBV29-1; D is uncertain. In germline, CDR1 is SQVTM, CDR2 ANQGSEA. The CDR3 is made up of 9 amino acids. Trimming removed 3 bases at V and 7 bases at J, with 3 bases between. CDR3 protein: CSVDIGYTF. CDR3 nucleotides: TGCAGCGTTGATATTGGCTACACCTTC.

The gene calls are TRBV7-9 and TRBJ1-3; 9 nucleotides line up with TRBD1. The CDR3 covers 16 residues. Germline CDR1 is SEHNR and CDR2 is FQNEAQ (reference sequence). The junction had 10 bases not matched to a gene; V was cut back by 6 bases and J by 4 bases. The CDR3 DNA reads TGTGCCAGCAGGCCCAGTGGGACAGGGTACGGAAACACCATATATTTT. Amino acid sequence: CASRPSGTGYGNTIYF.

V and J are TRBV3-1 (or the pseudogene TRBV3-2) and TRBJ2-7; D perhaps matches TRBD1 (5 bases). V lost 0 bases and J 2 bases, leaving 11 bases between the germline ends. CDR1 and CDR2 (germline): LGHDT, YNNKEL (reference sequence). This CDR3 is built from 15 residues. The CDR3 DNA reads as TGTGCCAGCAGCCAAGATCAGGGTGCGCCCTACGAGCAGTACTTC. It codes for CASSQDQGAPYEQYF.

CDR3 nucleotide sequence: TGTGCCAGCAGCCCCGTCCTACGCGGGTGGGAGCAGTTCTTC. It specifies CASSPVLRGWEQFF. The V and J genes are TRBV28 and TRBJ2-1; D might be TRBD2 (5 bases). This CDR3 is 14 amino acids long. Germline lookup yields CDR1 MDHEN and CDR2 SYDVKM. The V end lost 6 bases, the J end lost 10 bases, and 19 bases lay between the germline ends.

The gene calls are TRBV9 and TRBJ2-1; 7 bases line up with TRBD2. V shed 0 bases, J shed 7 bases, and the junction held 7 bases outside the gene matches. The CDR3 is 15 amino acids. Germline V lookup: CDR1 SGDLS, CDR2 YYNGEE. This chain's CDR3 is CASSVGFSGLNEQFF. The DNA for the CDR3 is TGTGCCAGCAGCGTAGGGTTTAGCGGGTTGAATGAGCAGTTCTTC.

V gene TRBV5-1 combines with J gene TRBJ2-5, with 7 bases fitting TRBD2. Germline V lookup: CDR1 SGHRS, CDR2 YFSETQ. J was trimmed by 5 bases and V by 3 bases; bases with no gene match: 10. CDR3 length: 15 amino acids. CDR3 amino acids: CASSSGGRPRETQYF. The CDR3 nucleotides read TGCGCCAGCAGCTCCGGGGGGAGGCCGCGGGAGACCCAGTACTTC. Together with reference TRBV5-1 and TRBJ2-5, the CDR3 gives the full variable domain: KAGVTQTPRYLIKTRGQQVTLSCSPISGHRSVSWYQQTPGQGLQFLFEYFSETQRNKGNFPGRFSGRQFSNSRSEMNVSTLELGDSALYLCASSSGGRPRETQYFGPGTRLLVL.

In its sample, this clone was seen once. Here the CDR3 reads CASSLGGTTEQYF. The CDR3 nucleotides read TGTGCCAGCAGTTTAGGGGGGACGACCGAGCAGTACTTC. The V call is TRBV27, the J call TRBJ2-7; weak D call: TRBD2 (6 bases). CDR1 is MNHEY, CDR2 SMNVEV, per germline (reference sequence). V was clipped by 2 bases and J by 6 bases, with 11 bases between them. The CDR3 contains 13 residues.